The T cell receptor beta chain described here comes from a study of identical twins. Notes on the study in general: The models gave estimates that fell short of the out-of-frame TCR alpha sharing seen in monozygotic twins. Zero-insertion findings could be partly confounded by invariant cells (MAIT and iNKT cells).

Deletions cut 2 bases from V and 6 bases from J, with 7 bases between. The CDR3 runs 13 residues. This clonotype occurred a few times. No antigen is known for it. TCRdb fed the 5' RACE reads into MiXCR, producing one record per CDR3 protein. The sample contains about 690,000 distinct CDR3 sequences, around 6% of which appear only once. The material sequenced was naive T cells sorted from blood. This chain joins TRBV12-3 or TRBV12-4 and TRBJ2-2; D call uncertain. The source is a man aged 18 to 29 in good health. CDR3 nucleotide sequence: TGTGCCAGCAGTTTAATCTCGGCCGGGGAGCTGTTTTTT. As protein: CASSLISAGELFF.